Shown below are 14 T cell receptor beta chains from a single sample sequenced in a study of cytomegalovirus exposure and HLA in healthy donors. This PCR relied on a set of 60 Vbeta primers and 13 Jbeta primers. Using immunoSEQ multiplex PCR, the repertoire was profiled, and TCRdb retains in-frame clones only, with some absent. This table lists about 200,000 clones. The sequenced sample was PBMCs. These TCRs come from a girl aged 2-15 years in good health and CMV-seropositive.

The genes are TRBV13 and TRBJ2-3; no clear D gene. This CDR3 comprises 13 residues. The V end lost 3 bases, the J end lost 0 bases, and 4 bases lay between the germline ends. CDR1 and CDR2 from the germline V gene are PRHDT and FYEKMQ (reference sequence). The CDR3 is CASSFSSTDTQYF. CDR3 bases: TGTGCCAGCAGCTTCAGTAGCACAGATACGCAGTATTTT.

The chain has TRBV6-5 and TRBJ2-7; weak D call: TRBD2 (6 bases). The CDR3 has 11 residues. Trimming removed 2 bases from V and 8 bases from J, with 7 bases in between. The germline gives CDR1 MNHEY, CDR2 SVGAGI. The CDR3 protein is CASSYGGKQYF. The DNA of the CDR3 is TGTGCCAGCAGTTACGGGGGGAAGCAGTACTTC.

The chain employs TRBV4-2 and TRBJ2-1, with TRBD2 as a possible D gene (5 bases). Trimming took 6 bases from V and 3 from J, leaving 18 bases between them. Germline V CDR1 and CDR2: LGHNA, YNFKEQ. The CDR3 is 16 residues long. This CDR3 reads CASSKTLASSYNEQFF. As DNA, the CDR3 is TGTGCCAGCAGTAAAACCCTGGCTAGCAGCTACAATGAGCAGTTCTTC.

The rearrangement joins TRBV25-1 to TRBJ1-4, with a possible D match to TRBD1 (6 bases). The CDR3 contains 16 residues. Per the germline V gene, CDR1 is MGHDK and CDR2 is SYGVNS. V was cut by 4 bases and J by 2 bases, with 14 bases left in between. The CDR3 spells CASSVGQLGTNEKLFF. In nucleotides, the CDR3 is TGTGCCAGCAGTGTGGGACAACTTGGGACTAATGAAAAACTGTTTTTT. Looking up the rest from reference TRBV25-1 and TRBJ1-4 gives the full variable domain: EADIYQTPRYLVIGTGKKITLECSQTMGHDKMYWYQQDPGMELHLIHYSYGVNSTEKGDLSSESTVSRIRTEHFPLTLESARPSHTSQYLCASSVGQLGTNEKLFFGSGTQLSVL.

The chain carries TRBV27 and TRBJ2-5; TRBD2 aligns across 10 bases. The trim removed 2 bases at V and 5 bases at J, leaving 5 bases unmatched. This CDR3 has 15 amino acids. Germline V lookup: CDR1 MNHEY, CDR2 SMNVEV (reference sequence). CDR3 nucleotide sequence: TGTGCCAGCAGTTTACGGCTAGCGGGAGTGGAGACCCAGTACTTC. Protein sequence: CASSLRLAGVETQYF.

V gene TRBV7-8 combines with J gene TRBJ1-6; D is perhaps TRBD1 (6 bases). Per the germline V gene, CDR1 is SGHVS and CDR2 is FQNEAQ. Trimming shortened V by 5 bases and J by 2 bases, and 10 bases separated the two germline ends. This CDR3 has 15 residues. The CDR3 loop is CASSPRGAYNSPLHF. CDR3 coding DNA: TGTGCCAGCAGCCCCAGGGGTGCCTATAATTCACCCCTCCACTTT.

The chain carries TRBV7-9 and TRBJ2-7, with TRBD1 as a possible D gene (6 bases). V was trimmed by 3 bases and J by 0 bases, leaving 9 bases between them. The CDR3 consists of 14 residues. The germline gives CDR1 SEHNR, CDR2 FQNEAQ (reference sequence). The CDR3 loop is CASSLTGVSYEQYF. The CDR3 region has the DNA TGTGCCAGCAGCTTGACAGGTGTCTCCTACGAGCAGTACTTC.

The chain recombines TRBV7-9 with TRBJ2-1; 9 positions agree with TRBD1. The V segment lost 5 bases and the J segment 8 bases; nucleotides outside the gene matches: 10. CDR3 length equals 15 residues. Looked up from germline, CDR1 is SEHNR and CDR2 is FQNEAQ (reference sequence). The CDR3 sequence is CASSPGTGLFHEQFF. The CDR3 coding sequence is TGTGCCAGCAGCCCCGGGACAGGGTTGTTTCATGAGCAGTTCTTC.

The chain employs TRBV9 and TRBJ1-1; no definite D call. The CDR3 contains 13 residues. The V gene's germline CDR1 is SGDLS and CDR2 YYNGEE. Trimming took 1 base from V and 3 from J, leaving 7 bases between them. CDR3 sequence (DNA): TGTGCCAGCAGCGTATTGGCAGACACTGAAGCTTTCTTT. It translates to CASSVLADTEAFF.

V usage is TRBV25-1 and J usage is TRBJ2-7, with 10 bases identical to TRBD1. The CDR3 has 15 residues. Unmatched junction bases numbered 7, after V lost 3 bases and J lost 5 bases. Germline values: CDR1 MGHDK, CDR2 SYGVNS. This CDR3 reads CASSDSADRGHEQYF. In DNA form, the CDR3 reads TGTGCCAGCAGTGATTCGGCCGACAGGGGGCACGAGCAGTACTTC.

V and J are TRBV11-3 and TRBJ2-7, with TRBD2 matching over 7 bases. Germline lookup yields CDR1 SGHNT and CDR2 YENEEA. With V trimmed by 11 bases and J by 6 bases, 31 bases remained unmatched. The CDR3 sequence is 19 residues long. The CDR3 DNA sequence: TGTGCCCCGAGCCCGCCGGGCGGGGGTTGTTGGCCCCAGATTCGCGAGCAGTACTTC. It encodes CAPSPPGGGCWPQIREQYF.

The J gene is TRBJ2-1, the V gene TRBV11-2; D may be TRBD2 (5 bases). The germline V gene encodes CDR1 SGHAT and CDR2 FQNNGV. With 1 base removed from V and 2 bases from J, the gap between germline ends came to 9 bases. The CDR3 is 15 residues long. This CDR3 reads CASSLVRVPYNEQFF. The CDR3 DNA follows: TGTGCCAGCAGCTTAGTGAGGGTTCCCTACAATGAGCAGTTCTTC. Together with reference TRBV11-2 and TRBJ2-1, the CDR3 gives the full variable domain: EAGVAQSPRYKIIEKRQSVAFWCNPISGHATLYWYQQILGQGPKLLIQFQNNGVVDDSQLPKDRFSAERLKGVDSTLKIQPAKLEDSAVYLCASSLVRVPYNEQFFGPGTRLTVL.

The J gene is TRBJ2-1, the V gene TRBV30; 11 bases align to TRBD2. V lost 5 bases to trimming and J lost 2 bases; unmatched junction nucleotides: 11. The CDR3 consists of 17 residues. Per germline, CDR1 GTSNPN and CDR2 SVGIG (reference sequence). CDR3 protein: CAWGSGRAVGAYNEQFF. DNA of the CDR3: TGTGCCTGGGGTAGCGGGAGGGCTGTTGGCGCCTACAATGAGCAGTTCTTC.

The CDR3 DNA reads TGTGCCAGCAGTCCCGGACTAGCCAACACCGGGGAGCTGTTTTTT. Its translation is CASSPGLANTGELFF. V and J are TRBV28 and TRBJ2-2; TRBD2 aligns across 8 bases. Germline CDR1 is MDHEN and CDR2 is SYDVKM. J lost 2 bases, V lost 5 bases, and 4 bases had no gene match. The CDR3 spans 15 residues.